This T cell receptor (beta chain) was captured by sequencing in a study of T cells after yellow fever vaccination. From germline, CDR1 is LGHDT and CDR2 YNNKEL (reference sequence). V lost 0 bases to trimming and J lost 0 bases, with 8 bases between them. The CDR3 covers 15 residues. TCRdb reprocessed the 5' RACE reads with MiXCR, giving one entry per CDR3 protein. The table shows about 320,000 distinct CDR3 sequences, with around 4.3% occurring only once. The TCR originated in a man between 18 and 29 years old who received the YFV17D yellow fever vaccine. The J gene is TRBJ1-1, the V gene TRBV3-1; no reliable D call. This specimen was PBMCs, taken 15 days after the yellow fever booster vaccination. The CDR3 here is CASSQEAKLNTEAFF. Written as DNA, the CDR3 is TGTGCCAGCAGCCAAGAGGCCAAATTGAACACTGAAGCTTTCTTT.